This T cell receptor beta chain was recovered during a study of T-cell reconstitution after alpha-beta-depleted transplantation in children. CDR1 and CDR2 (germline): SGHRS, YFSETQ. The CDR3 length is 14 residues. Trimming removed 5 bases from V and 6 bases from J, with 14 bases in between. This clonotype was counted at least ten times. The TCRbeta library was prepared with unique molecular identifiers. TCRdb re-called the PCR reads with MiXCR, one entry per CDR3 protein. The data contain 150,000 to 250,000 distinct CDR3 sequences, less than 15% of them singletons. This material consisted of PBMCs from the stem cell graft donor, taken from the stem cell graft. The clonotype comes from a human donor who donated a stem cell graft to a child with acute lymphoblastic leukemia. The chain is built from TRBV5-1 and TRBJ1-4; possibly TRBD1 for D (6 bases). DNA of the CDR3: TGCGCCAGCAGTCAGCAGGGGAGGGATGAAAAACTGTTTTTT. Its translation is CASSQQGRDEKLFF.